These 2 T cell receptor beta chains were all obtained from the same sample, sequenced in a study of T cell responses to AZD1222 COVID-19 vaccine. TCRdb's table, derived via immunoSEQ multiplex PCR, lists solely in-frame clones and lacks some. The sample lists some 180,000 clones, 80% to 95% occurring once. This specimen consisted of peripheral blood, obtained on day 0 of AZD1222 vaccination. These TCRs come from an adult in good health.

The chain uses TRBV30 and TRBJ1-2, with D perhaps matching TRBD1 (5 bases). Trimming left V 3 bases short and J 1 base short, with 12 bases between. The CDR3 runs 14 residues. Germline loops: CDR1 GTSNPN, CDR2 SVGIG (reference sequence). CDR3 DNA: TGTGCCTGGAGCACCCTGGGGGTTAACTATGGCTACACCTTC. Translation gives CAWSTLGVNYGYTF.

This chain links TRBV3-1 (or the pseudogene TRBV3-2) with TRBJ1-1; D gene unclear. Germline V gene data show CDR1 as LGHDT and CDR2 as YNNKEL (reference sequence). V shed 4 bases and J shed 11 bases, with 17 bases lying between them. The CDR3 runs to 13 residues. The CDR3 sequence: CASSPSLTLGAFF. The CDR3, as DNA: TGTGCCAGCAGCCCCTCCCTCACCCTGGGCGCTTTCTTT.